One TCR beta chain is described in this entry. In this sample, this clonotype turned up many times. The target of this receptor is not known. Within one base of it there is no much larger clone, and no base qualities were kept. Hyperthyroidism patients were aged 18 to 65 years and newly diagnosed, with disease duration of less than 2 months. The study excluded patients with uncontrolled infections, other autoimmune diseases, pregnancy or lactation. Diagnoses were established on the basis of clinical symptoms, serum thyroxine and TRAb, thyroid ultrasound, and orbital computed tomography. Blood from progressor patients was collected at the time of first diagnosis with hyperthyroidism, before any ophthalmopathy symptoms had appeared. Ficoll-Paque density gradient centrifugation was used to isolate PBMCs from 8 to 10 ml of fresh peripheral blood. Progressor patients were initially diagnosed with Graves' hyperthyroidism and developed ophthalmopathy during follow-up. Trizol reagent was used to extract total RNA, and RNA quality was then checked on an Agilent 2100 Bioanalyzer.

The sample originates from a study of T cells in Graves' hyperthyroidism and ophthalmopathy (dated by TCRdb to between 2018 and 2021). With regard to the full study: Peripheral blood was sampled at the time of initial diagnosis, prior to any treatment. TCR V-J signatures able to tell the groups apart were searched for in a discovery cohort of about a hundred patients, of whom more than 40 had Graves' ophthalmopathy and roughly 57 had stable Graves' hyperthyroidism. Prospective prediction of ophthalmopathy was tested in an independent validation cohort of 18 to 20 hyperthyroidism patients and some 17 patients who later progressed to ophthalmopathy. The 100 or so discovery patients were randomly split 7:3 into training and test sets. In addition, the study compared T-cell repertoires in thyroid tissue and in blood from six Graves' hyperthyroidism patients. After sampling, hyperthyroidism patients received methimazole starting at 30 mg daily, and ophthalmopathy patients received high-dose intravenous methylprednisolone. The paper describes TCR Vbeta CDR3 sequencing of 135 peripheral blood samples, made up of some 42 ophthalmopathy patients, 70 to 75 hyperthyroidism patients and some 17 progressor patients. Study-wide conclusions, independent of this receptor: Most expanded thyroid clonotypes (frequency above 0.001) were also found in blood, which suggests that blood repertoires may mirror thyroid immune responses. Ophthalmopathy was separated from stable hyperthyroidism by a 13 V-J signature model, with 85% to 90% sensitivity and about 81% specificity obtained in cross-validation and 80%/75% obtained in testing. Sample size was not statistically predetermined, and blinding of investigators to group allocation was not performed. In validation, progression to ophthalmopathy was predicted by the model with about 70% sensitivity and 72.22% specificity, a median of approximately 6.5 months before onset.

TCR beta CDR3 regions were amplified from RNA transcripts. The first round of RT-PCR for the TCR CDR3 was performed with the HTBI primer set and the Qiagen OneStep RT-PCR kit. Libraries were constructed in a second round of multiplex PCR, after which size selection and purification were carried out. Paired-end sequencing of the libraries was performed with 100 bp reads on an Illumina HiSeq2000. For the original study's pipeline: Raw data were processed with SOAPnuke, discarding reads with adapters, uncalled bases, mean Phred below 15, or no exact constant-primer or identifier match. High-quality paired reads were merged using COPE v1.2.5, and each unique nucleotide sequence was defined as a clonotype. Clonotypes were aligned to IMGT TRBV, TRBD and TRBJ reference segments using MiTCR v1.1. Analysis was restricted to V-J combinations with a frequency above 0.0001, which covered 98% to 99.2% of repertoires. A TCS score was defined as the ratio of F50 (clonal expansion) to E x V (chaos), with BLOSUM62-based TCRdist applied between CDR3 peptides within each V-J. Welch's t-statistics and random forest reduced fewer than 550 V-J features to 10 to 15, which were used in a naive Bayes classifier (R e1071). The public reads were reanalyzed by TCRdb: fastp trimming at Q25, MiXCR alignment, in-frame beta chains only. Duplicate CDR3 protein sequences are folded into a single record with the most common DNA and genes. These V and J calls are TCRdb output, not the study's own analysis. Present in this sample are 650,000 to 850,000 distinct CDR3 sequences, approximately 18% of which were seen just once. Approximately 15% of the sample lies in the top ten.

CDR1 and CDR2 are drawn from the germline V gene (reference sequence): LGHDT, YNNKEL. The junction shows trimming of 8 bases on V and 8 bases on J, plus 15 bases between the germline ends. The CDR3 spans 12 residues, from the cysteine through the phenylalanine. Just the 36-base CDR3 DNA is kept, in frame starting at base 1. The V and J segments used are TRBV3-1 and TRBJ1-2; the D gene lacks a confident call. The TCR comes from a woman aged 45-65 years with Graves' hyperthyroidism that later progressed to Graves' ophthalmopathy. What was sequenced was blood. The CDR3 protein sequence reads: CASSIRRAGYTF. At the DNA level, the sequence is TGTGCCAGCTCGATCAGGCGAGCGGGCTACACCTTC.